This T cell receptor (beta chain) was sequenced for a study of blood T cell repertoires in COVID-19. Clones were read by immunoSEQ multiplex PCR, and TCRdb kept only the in-frame ones, dropping some. The table records about 480,000 clones, roughly 90% of them present only once. The CDR3 is 16 residues long. Trimming took off 1 base at V and 4 bases at J, with 14 bases between the two ends. Germline V gene sequence: CDR1 SGHTA, CDR2 FQGNSA. Specimen: PBMCs or T cells enriched from blood (not recorded which). The chain recombines TRBV7-2 with TRBJ2-1; D is perhaps TRBD2 (6 bases). The sequence derives from a middle-aged woman who had recovered from COVID-19. CDR3 loop: CASSLGSGEAYNEQFF. CDR3 nucleotide sequence: TGTGCCAGCAGCTTAGGTTCGGGAGAGGCTTACAATGAGCAGTTCTTC.